This TCR beta chain was identified during a study of blood T cell repertoires in COVID-19. About the study: Nucleic acid was either cDNA or gDNA, and it came from T cells, B-cell-depleted T cells, or PBMCs.

A few counts support this clone. With 3 bases removed from V and 0 bases from J, the gap between germline ends came to 10 bases. Germline-derived CDR1 and CDR2 are SQVTM and ANQGSEA. The CDR3 loop spans 14 amino acids. The repertoire was sequenced with immunoSEQ multiplex PCR; TCRdb's copy has only in-frame clones and lacks some. The sample lists 200,000 to 250,000 clones, approximately 80% occurring once. The specimen sequenced was peripheral blood. The receptor was isolated from a woman between 50 and 59 years old with acute or convalescent COVID-19. V and J are TRBV29-1 and TRBJ2-3; D is unclear. CDR3 protein: CSVDSGSSTDTQYF. CDR3 in DNA: TGCAGCGTTGATTCAGGATCTAGCACAGATACGCAGTATTTT.